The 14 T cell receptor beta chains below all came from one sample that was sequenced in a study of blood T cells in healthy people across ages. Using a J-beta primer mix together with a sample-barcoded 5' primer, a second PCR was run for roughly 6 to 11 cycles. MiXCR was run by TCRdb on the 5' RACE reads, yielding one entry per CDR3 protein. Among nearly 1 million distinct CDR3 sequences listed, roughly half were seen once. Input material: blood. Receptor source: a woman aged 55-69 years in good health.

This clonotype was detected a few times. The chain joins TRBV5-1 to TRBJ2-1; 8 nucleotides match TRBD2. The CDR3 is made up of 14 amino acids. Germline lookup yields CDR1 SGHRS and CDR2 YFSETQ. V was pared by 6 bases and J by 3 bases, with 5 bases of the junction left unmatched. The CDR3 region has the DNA TGCGCCAGCAAGGAGACTAGCGACTACAATGAGCAGTTCTTC. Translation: CASKETSDYNEQFF. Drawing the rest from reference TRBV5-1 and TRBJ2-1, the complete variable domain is KAGVTQTPRYLIKTRGQQVTLSCSPISGHRSVSWYQQTPGQGLQFLFEYFSETQRNKGNFPGRFSGRQFSNSRSEMNVSTLELGDSALYLCASKETSDYNEQFFGPGTRLTVL.

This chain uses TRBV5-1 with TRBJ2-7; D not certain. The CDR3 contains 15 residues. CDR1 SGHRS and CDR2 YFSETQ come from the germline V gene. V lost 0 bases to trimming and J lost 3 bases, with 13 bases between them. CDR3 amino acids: CASSLGRSQDYEQYF. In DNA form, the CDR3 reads TGCGCCAGCAGCTTGGGTCGGAGCCAGGACTACGAGCAGTACTTC.

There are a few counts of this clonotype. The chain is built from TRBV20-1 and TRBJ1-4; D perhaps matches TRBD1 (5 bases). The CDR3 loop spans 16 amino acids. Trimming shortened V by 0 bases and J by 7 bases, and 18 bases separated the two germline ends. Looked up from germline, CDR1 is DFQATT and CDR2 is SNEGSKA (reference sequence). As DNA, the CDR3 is TGCAGTGCTAGAGATCGGTTAGGGACGTCCGGTGAAAAACTGTTTTTT. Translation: CSARDRLGTSGEKLFF.

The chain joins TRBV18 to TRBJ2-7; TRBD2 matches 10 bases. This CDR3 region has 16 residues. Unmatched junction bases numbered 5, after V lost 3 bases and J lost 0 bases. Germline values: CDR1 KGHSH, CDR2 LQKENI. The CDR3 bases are TGTGCCAGCTCACCGAGCTGGACTAGCGGCTCCTACGAGCAGTACTTC. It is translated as CASSPSWTSGSYEQYF.

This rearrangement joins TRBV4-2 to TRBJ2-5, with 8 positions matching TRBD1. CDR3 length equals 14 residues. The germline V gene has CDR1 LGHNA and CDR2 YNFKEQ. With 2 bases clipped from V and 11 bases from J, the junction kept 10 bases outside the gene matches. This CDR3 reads CASSQPTGGNEQYF. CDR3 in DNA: TGTGCCAGCAGCCAACCAACAGGGGGGAATGAGCAGTACTTC.

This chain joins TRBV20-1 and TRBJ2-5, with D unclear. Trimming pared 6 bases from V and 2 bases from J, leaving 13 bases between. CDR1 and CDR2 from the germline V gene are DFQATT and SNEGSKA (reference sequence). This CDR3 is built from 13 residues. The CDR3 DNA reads TGCAGTGCCCCAATAAATGGGCAAGAGACCCAGTACTTC. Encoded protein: CSAPINGQETQYF.

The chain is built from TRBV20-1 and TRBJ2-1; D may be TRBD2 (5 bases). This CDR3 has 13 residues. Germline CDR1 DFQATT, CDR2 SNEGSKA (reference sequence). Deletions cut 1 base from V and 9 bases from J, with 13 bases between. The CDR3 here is CSARAEELAEQFF. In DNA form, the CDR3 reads TGCAGTGCTAGAGCGGAGGAGCTCGCTGAGCAGTTCTTC.

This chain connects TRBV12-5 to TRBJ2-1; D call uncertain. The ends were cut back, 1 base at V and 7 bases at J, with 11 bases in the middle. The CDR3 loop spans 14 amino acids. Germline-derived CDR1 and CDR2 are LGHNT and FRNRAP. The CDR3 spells CASGLAISLNEQFF. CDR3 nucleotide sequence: TGTGCTAGTGGTTTGGCCATTAGCTTAAATGAGCAGTTCTTC.

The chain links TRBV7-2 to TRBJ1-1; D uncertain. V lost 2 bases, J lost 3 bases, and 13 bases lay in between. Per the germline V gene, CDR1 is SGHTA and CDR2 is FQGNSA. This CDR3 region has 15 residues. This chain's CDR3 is CASSLPVGVYTEAFF. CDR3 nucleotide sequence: TGTGCCAGCAGCTTACCCGTTGGAGTGTACACTGAAGCTTTCTTT.

The CDR3 DNA reads TGTGCCAGCAGTGCGCTAGGGACAGGGACGATCGGGCAGTACTTC. This codes for CASSALGTGTIGQYF. The genes are TRBV25-1 and TRBJ2-7, with TRBD1 matching over 9 bases. Germline trimming cut 4 bases from V and 9 bases from J; bases unmatched to any gene: 13. Germline assignment: CDR1 MGHDK and CDR2 SYGVNS. This CDR3 has 15 amino acids.

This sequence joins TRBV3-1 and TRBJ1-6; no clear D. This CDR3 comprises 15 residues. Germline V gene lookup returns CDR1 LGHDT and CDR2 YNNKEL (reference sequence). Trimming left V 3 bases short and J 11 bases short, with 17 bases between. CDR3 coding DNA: TGTGCCAGCAGCCAGGGTTCACGTTTTGCTACACCCCTCCACTTT. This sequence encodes CASSQGSRFATPLHF.

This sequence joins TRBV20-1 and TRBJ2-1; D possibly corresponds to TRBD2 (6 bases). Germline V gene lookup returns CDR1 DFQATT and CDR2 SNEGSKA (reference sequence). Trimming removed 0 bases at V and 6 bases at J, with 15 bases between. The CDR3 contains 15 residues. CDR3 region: CSARDHREMRNEQFF. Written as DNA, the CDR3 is TGCAGTGCTAGAGATCACCGGGAGATGCGCAATGAGCAGTTCTTC.

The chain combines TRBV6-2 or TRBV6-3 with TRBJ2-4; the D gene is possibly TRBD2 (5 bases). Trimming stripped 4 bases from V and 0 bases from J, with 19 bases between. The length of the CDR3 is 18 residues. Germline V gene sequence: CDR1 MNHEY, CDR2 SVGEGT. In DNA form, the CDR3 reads TGTGCCAGCAGTTCCCCCCTCAGCGGAAGACTAGCCAAAAACATTCAGTACTTC. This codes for CASSSPLSGRLAKNIQYF.

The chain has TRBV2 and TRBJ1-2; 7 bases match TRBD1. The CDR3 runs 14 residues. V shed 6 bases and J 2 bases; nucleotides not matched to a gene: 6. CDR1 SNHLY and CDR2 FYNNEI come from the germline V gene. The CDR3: CASRTDRANYGYTF. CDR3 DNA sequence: TGTGCCAGCAGGACCGACAGGGCGAACTATGGCTACACCTTC.